These 2 T cell receptor beta chains share one sample of origin, sequenced in a study of human T cells and chemical hapten exposure. This sample's time point: pre-sensitization, week 0. Treatment noted: therapeutic diphenylcyclopropenone sensitization with weekly scalp DPC. TCRdb passed the RACE reads through MiXCR, listing each CDR3 protein once. The data show roughly 380,000 distinct CDR3 sequences, roughly 5% seen once. Specimen: whole blood, collected in connection with sensitization to the hapten diphenylcyclopropenone (DPC). These receptors were taken from a woman in her forties or fifties with alopecia areata. Some clones in this sample may be carry-over from other donors' samples.

This clonotype was recorded a few times. The V call is TRBV20-1, the J call TRBJ2-1; D is perhaps TRBD2 (6 bases). The CDR3 has 14 residues. Germline V gives CDR1 DFQATT, CDR2 SNEGSKA (reference sequence). In nucleotides, the CDR3 is TGCAGCCCTAATCCTGGGGGTGGGACTCATGAGCAGTTCTTC. Translated: CSPNPGGGTHEQFF.

This clonotype was observed many times. V and J are TRBV4-3 and TRBJ2-1, with D possibly matching TRBD2 (7 bases). V was trimmed by 0 bases and J by 5 bases, leaving 14 bases between them. The CDR3 runs 16 residues. Per the germline V gene, CDR1 is LGHNA and CDR2 is YSLEER. The CDR3 reads CASSQESQGTNNEQFF. The CDR3 DNA sequence: TGCGCCAGCAGCCAAGAAAGCCAGGGGACTAACAATGAGCAGTTCTTC.